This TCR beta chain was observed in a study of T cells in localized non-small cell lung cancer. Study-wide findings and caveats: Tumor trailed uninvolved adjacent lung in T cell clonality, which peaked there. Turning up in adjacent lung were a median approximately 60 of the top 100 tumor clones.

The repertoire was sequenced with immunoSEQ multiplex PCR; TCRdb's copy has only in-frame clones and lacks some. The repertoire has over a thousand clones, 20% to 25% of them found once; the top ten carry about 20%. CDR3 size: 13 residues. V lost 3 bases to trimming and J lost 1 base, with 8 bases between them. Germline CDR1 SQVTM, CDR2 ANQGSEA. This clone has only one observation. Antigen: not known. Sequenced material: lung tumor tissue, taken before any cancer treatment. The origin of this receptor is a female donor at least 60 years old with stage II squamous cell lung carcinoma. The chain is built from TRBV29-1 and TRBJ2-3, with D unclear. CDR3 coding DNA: TGCAGCGTTGATTCTGCGGGCACAGATACGCAGTATTTT. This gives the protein CSVDSAGTDTQYF.